These T cell receptor beta chains were read from a single sample in a study of cytomegalovirus exposure and HLA in healthy donors. The table came from immunoSEQ multiplex PCR; TCRdb's copy has only in-frame clones and leaves some out. Altogether roughly 90,000 clones are present, 74% being singletons, with the ten largest covering about a fifth. The sample consisted of PBMCs. The receptor set was obtained from a man younger than 45 in good health and CMV-seropositive. Each CDR3 is given with its conserved first and last residue. Fields, in order: J gene, V gene, clone size, D gene, CDR3 protein, CDR3 DNA. The D gene is left open where the match is weak. Rows may omit the clone size; those that give it use once, few, many or a size class.

>TRBJ1-6|TRBV10-3|few|-
CAISEAPPGDNSPLNF
TGTGCCATCAGTGAGGCGCCCCCGGGGGATAATTCACCCCTCAACTTT
>TRBJ2-2|TRBV30|-|-
CAWSERGPGELFF
TGTGCCTGGAGTGAAAGGGGCCCCGGGGAGCTGTTTTTT
>TRBJ1-5|TRBV9|-|-
CASSVEDSPNQPQHF
TGTGCCAGCAGCGTAGAGGACAGCCCCAATCAGCCCCAGCATTTT
>TRBJ1-6|TRBV7-8|-|-
CASSMPARAVNSPLHF
TGTGCCAGCAGCATGCCCGCCAGGGCCGTTAATTCACCCCTCCACTTT
>TRBJ1-1|TRBV19|few|-
CASSTRSDTEAFF
TGTGCCAGTAGTACCAGATCTGATACTGAAGCTTTCTTT
>TRBJ2-1|TRBV9|-|TRBD2
CASSVVSSGGYNEQFF
TGTGCCAGCAGCGTAGTTTCTAGCGGGGGATACAATGAGCAGTTCTTC
>TRBJ2-1|TRBV29-1|-|-
CSVEDLRGSSYNEQFF
TGCAGCGTTGAAGATCTCCGGGGGAGCTCCTACAATGAGCAGTTCTTC
>TRBJ1-1|TRBV28|-|TRBD1
CASTTGGTEAFF
TGTGCCAGCACCACAGGGGGCACTGAAGCTTTCTTT
>TRBJ1-5|TRBV30|-|TRBD1
CAWSVGDSLGYQPQHF
TGTGCCTGGAGTGTAGGGGACAGCCTCGGGTATCAGCCCCAGCATTTT
>TRBJ1-4|TRBV7-6|once|-
CASSFRNEKLFF
TGTGCCAGCAGCTTCAGAAACGAAAAACTGTTTTTT
>TRBJ2-3|TRBV7-2|-|TRBD2
CASSLRSGSLTDTQYF
TGTGCCAGCAGCCTTCGTAGCGGGAGTTTAACAGATACGCAGTATTTT
>TRBJ1-2|TRBV5-1|-|-
CASSGEGVYGYTF
TGCGCCAGCAGCGGGGAAGGGGTTTATGGCTACACCTTC
>TRBJ1-1|TRBV11-2|once|-
CASSPPGDTEAFF
TGTGCCAGCAGCCCCCCCGGGGACACTGAAGCTTTCTTT
>TRBJ2-5|TRBV5-6|-|-
CASSSMGLEETQYF
TGTGCCAGCAGCTCGATGGGGCTCGAAGAGACCCAGTACTTC
>TRBJ1-4|TRBV25-1|-|TRBD1
CASSARTGGIPTNEKLFF
TGTGCCAGCAGCGCCCGGACAGGGGGCATCCCGACTAATGAAAAACTGTTTTTT
>TRBJ1-2|TRBV6-5|-|-
CASQGMKGYTF
TGTGCCAGCCAGGGGATGAAGGGCTACACCTTC
>TRBJ2-1|TRBV11-3|-|TRBD2
CASSLSGLAGGYEQFF
TGTGCCAGCAGCTTATCGGGACTAGCGGGAGGGTACGAGCAGTTCTTC
>TRBJ1-2|TRBV6-1|-|TRBD1
CASSEGQGIYGYTF
TGTGCCAGCAGTGAGGGACAGGGGATCTATGGCTACACCTTC
>TRBJ2-1|TRBV7-9|-|TRBD1
CASRLGQGDNEQFF
TGTGCCAGCAGACTCGGACAGGGTGACAATGAGCAGTTCTTC
>TRBJ1-2|TRBV6-5|-|TRBD1
CASVSMGQGGGYTF
TGTGCCAGCGTTTCGATGGGACAGGGAGGAGGCTACACCTTC
>TRBJ2-7|TRBV10-3|-|TRBD1
CAISWTGGTYEQYF
TGTGCCATCAGTTGGACAGGGGGCACCTACGAGCAGTACTTC
>TRBJ2-1|TRBV2|-|TRBD2
CASSGTSGYNEQFF
TGTGCCAGCAGTGGGACTAGCGGGTACAATGAGCAGTTCTTC
>TRBJ1-1|TRBV6-5|-|TRBD1
CASRPPGGNTEAFF
TGTGCCAGCAGGCCCCCAGGGGGGAACACTGAAGCTTTCTTT
>TRBJ1-2|TRBV19|-|-
CASSTGFRVTNYGYTF
TGTGCCAGTAGTACCGGTTTCAGGGTTACCAACTATGGCTACACCTTC
>TRBJ2-2|TRBV7-8|-|TRBD1
CASSLQGQPHRELFF
TGTGCCAGCAGCTTACAGGGACAGCCTCACCGGGAGCTGTTTTTT
>TRBJ2-1|TRBV5-1|few|TRBD2
CASSSSGGYNEQFF
TGCGCCAGCAGCTCCTCGGGGGGCTACAATGAGCAGTTCTTC
>TRBJ1-5|TRBV19|-|TRBD1
CASRSGQGNQPQHF
TGTGCCAGTAGATCCGGACAGGGGAATCAGCCCCAGCATTTT
>TRBJ1-2|TRBV9|-|TRBD1
CASSDPGQGNYGYTF
TGTGCCAGCAGCGACCCGGGACAGGGTAATTATGGCTACACCTTC
>TRBJ1-5|TRBV4-1|few|TRBD1
CASSQLQGARRQPQHF
TGCGCCAGCAGCCAACTACAGGGGGCCCGGAGACAGCCCCAGCATTTT
>TRBJ2-1|TRBV29-1|few|TRBD2
CSVDIAGGYNEQFF
TGCAGCGTTGATATAGCGGGGGGATACAATGAGCAGTTCTTC